The 19 T cell receptor beta chains reported below all come from one sample, sequenced in a study of T-cell memory formation after mild COVID-19. TCRdb re-called the 5' RACE reads with MiXCR, one entry per CDR3 protein. Altogether approximately 350,000 distinct CDR3 sequences are present, around 30% being singletons, with the ten largest covering about 14%. Sample: PBMCs or a T cell subset sorted from them (not recorded which). These receptors were collected from an adult woman who had mild COVID-19 (a few samples of this study predate the infection). Cell type and time point are not known.

The chain joins TRBV5-4 to TRBJ2-5, with D tentatively TRBD1 or TRBD2 (6 bases each). CDR1 and CDR2 from the germline V gene are SGHNT and YYREEE (reference sequence). The CDR3 length is 13 residues. The V end was cut by 3 bases, the J end by 7 bases, with 13 bases between. The CDR3 region has the DNA TGTGCCAGCAGCTCCACCCGGGGGCGGACCCAGTACTTC. It codes for CASSSTRGRTQYF.

CDR3 in amino acids: CASSAPTNTGELFF. As DNA, the CDR3 is TGCGCCAGCAGCGCCCCCACCAACACCGGGGAGCTGTTTTTT. The chain carries TRBV5-1 and TRBJ2-2; no firm D call. This CDR3 spans 14 amino acids. V gave up 4 bases and J gave up 2 bases, with 9 bases separating them. CDR1 is SGHRS and CDR2 is YFSETQ in the germline V gene.

This clonotype was seen a few times. The CDR3 sequence is CASSYGRSSTDTQYF. The DNA for the CDR3 is TGTGCCAGCAGTTACGGTAGGAGCAGCACAGATACGCAGTATTTT. V usage is TRBV6-5 and J usage is TRBJ2-3; no firm D call. CDR3 length: 15 amino acids. Trimming stripped 2 bases from V and 0 bases from J, with 9 bases between. Germline lookup yields CDR1 MNHEY and CDR2 SVGAGI.

The rearrangement joins TRBV6-5 to TRBJ1-1; perhaps TRBD1 as D (5 bases). V was pared by 2 bases and J by 0 bases, with 13 bases between. The CDR3 runs to 16 residues. CDR1 and CDR2 from the germline V gene are MNHEY and SVGAGI. CDR3 residues: CASSYTPGTLNTEAFF. The CDR3 bases are TGTGCCAGCAGTTACACGCCCGGGACGCTGAACACTGAAGCTTTCTTT.

V gene TRBV20-1 combines with J gene TRBJ1-1, with TRBD1 matching over 7 bases. Unmatched junction bases numbered 10, after V lost 1 base and J lost 2 bases. CDR1 and CDR2 (germline): DFQATT, SNEGSKA (reference sequence). The CDR3 totals 16 residues. CDR3 protein: CSARVIEGGRNTEAFF. As DNA, the CDR3 is TGCAGTGCTAGAGTGATCGAAGGGGGCCGAAACACTGAAGCTTTCTTT.

The chain combines TRBV7-9 with TRBJ2-7; possibly TRBD1 or TRBD2 for D (5 bases each). Germline values: CDR1 SEHNR, CDR2 FQNEAQ (reference sequence). The V end was cut by 5 bases, the J end by 3 bases, with 11 bases between. CDR3 length: 13 residues. In nucleotides, the CDR3 is TGTGCCAGCAGCCCCCGGGACGTCTACGAGCAGTACTTC. Amino acids: CASSPRDVYEQYF.

This clonotype was seen a few times. The CDR3 loop is CASSTNRDRQETQYF. The CDR3 nucleotides are TGTGCCAGCAGCACGAACCGGGACAGACAAGAGACCCAGTACTTC. This sequence joins TRBV7-9 and TRBJ2-5, with 7 bases that match TRBD1. The CDR3 is 15 residues long. V gave up 5 bases and J gave up 2 bases; unmatched junction bases: 8. From germline, CDR1 is SEHNR and CDR2 FQNEAQ (reference sequence).

This clonotype has more than one count but fewer than ten. The chain carries TRBV6-6 and TRBJ2-7; TRBD2 aligns across 8 bases. Germline V gene lookup returns CDR1 MNHNY and CDR2 SVGAGI (reference sequence). Trimming cost V 8 bases and J 4 bases; bases outside gene matches: 7. The CDR3 sequence is 13 residues long. This CDR3 is CASGGSGIYEQYF. The CDR3 region has the DNA TGTGCCAGCGGCGGTAGCGGGATATACGAGCAGTACTTC.

CDR3 protein: CATSDFHDRVPDTQYF. The DNA of the CDR3 is TGTGCCACCAGTGATTTCCATGACAGGGTCCCAGATACGCAGTATTTT. This chain uses TRBV24-1 with TRBJ2-3; 7 positions match TRBD1. J gave up 4 bases and V 1 base, and 7 bases lay outside the gene matches. The CDR3 is made up of 16 amino acids. Per germline, CDR1 KGHDR and CDR2 SFDVKD.

This clonotype occurred a few times. The chain recombines TRBV7-3 with TRBJ2-1; D unclear. Germline V CDR1 and CDR2: SGHTA, FQGTGA. The CDR3 consists of 13 residues. Trimming took off 1 base at V and 7 bases at J, with 8 bases between the two ends. The CDR3 sequence is CASSLKPGNEQFF. The CDR3 DNA reads as TGTGCCAGCAGCTTAAAACCCGGGAATGAGCAGTTCTTC.

The chain couples TRBV7-6 to TRBJ2-6; 7 nucleotides agree with TRBD2. V was clipped by 5 bases and J by 2 bases; unmatched bases: 9. CDR1 and CDR2 from the germline V gene are SGHVS and FNYEAQ. CDR3 length: 17 amino acids. CDR3 sequence (DNA): TGTGCCAGCAGCCTGACTCCTGCGGGGGCTGGGGCCAACGTCCTGACTTTC. Translated, it gives CASSLTPAGAGANVLTF.

This clonotype was counted only a few times. The rearrangement joins TRBV5-1 to TRBJ1-1; tentative D call: TRBD1 (5 bases). The V gene lost 7 bases and the J gene lost 7 bases, with 23 bases spanning the gap. The CDR3 totals 15 residues. Germline CDR1 reads SGHRS; CDR2 reads YFSETQ. DNA of the CDR3: TGCGCCAGCTCACCACTTACGCTGACAACAGGTGAAGCTTTCTTT. Its translation is CASSPLTLTTGEAFF.

This clonotype occurred a few times. This chain joins TRBV23-1 and TRBJ2-1; D uncertain. TRBV23-1 is an ORF for which the function is uncertain. This CDR3 contains 14 residues. V was clipped by 0 bases and J by 7 bases, with 10 bases between them. CDR3 residues: CASSQSFPGNEQFF. CDR3 in DNA: TGCGCCAGCAGTCAATCGTTCCCGGGTAATGAGCAGTTCTTC.

In this sample, this clonotype turned up a few times. The V and J genes are TRBV7-6 and TRBJ2-2; a possible D gene is TRBD2 (5 bases). Trimming removed 1 base at V and 8 bases at J, with 8 bases between. The germline gives CDR1 SGHVS, CDR2 FNYEAQ. CDR3 length: 13 residues. The CDR3 region is CASSLERGGELFF. DNA of the CDR3: TGTGCCAGCAGCTTAGAAAGAGGGGGGGAGCTGTTTTTT.

The chain links TRBV6-6 to TRBJ1-1; weak D call: TRBD1 (5 bases). Germline V lookup: CDR1 MNHNY, CDR2 SVGAGI (reference sequence). The CDR3 runs 13 residues. The V end was cut by 4 bases, the J end by 7 bases, with 13 bases between. The CDR3: CASSLTGTVEAFF. CDR3 coding DNA: TGTGCCAGCAGTTTAACCGGGACTGTTGAAGCTTTCTTT.

This clonotype was detected only a few times. This rearrangement joins TRBV5-4 to TRBJ2-1; 9 bases match TRBD2. CDR1 is SGHNT, CDR2 YYREEE, per germline (reference sequence). Trimming cost V 4 bases and J 4 bases; bases outside gene matches: 6. This CDR3 has 15 residues. In DNA, the CDR3 is TGTGCCAGCAGCGCAACTAGCGGGTATTACAATGAGCAGTTCTTC. This encodes CASSATSGYYNEQFF.

The chain joins TRBV7-9 to TRBJ2-4; 11 positions agree with TRBD2. The CDR3 length is 16 residues. Germline values: CDR1 SEHNR, CDR2 FQNEAQ (reference sequence). With V trimmed by 1 base and J by 13 bases, 12 bases remained unmatched. CDR3 in amino acids: CASSLVGLAGLRWQYF. The CDR3 DNA sequence: TGTGCCAGCAGCTTAGTTGGACTAGCGGGCCTAAGGTGGCAGTACTTC.

This chain links TRBV18 with TRBJ1-2, with D possibly TRBD1 on 6 matching bases. The V and J ends lost 5 bases and 0 bases respectively, with 19 bases between them. Germline CDR1 reads KGHSH; CDR2 reads LQKENI. The CDR3 extends over 17 amino acids. Here the CDR3 DNA reads TGTGCCAGCTCAAACCAAGGGACACAGGCCTCTAACTATGGCTACACCTTC. Translated, it gives CASSNQGTQASNYGYTF.

The CDR3 region has the DNA TGTGCCAGCAGTCTTAGTGTCGGGGAGCTGTTTTTT. This gives the protein CASSLSVGELFF. This sequence joins TRBV12-3 or TRBV12-4 and TRBJ2-2, with D hard to call. V lost 5 bases to trimming and J lost 7 bases, with 8 bases between them. The CDR3 covers 12 residues.